The rows below give T cell receptor beta chains drawn from one sample of a study of response to subunit inactivated influenza vaccine. Using its own MiXCR run on the RT-PCR reads, TCRdb lists one record per CDR3 protein. The sample consists of over 750,000 distinct CDR3 sequences, over 20% of them appearing once. Sequences were derived from PBMCs from blood, sampled around 5 days after vaccination. The origin of the receptors is a man in his fifties or sixties who received an inactivated influenza vaccine. The CDR3 runs from the conserved cysteine through the conserved F or W. A D gene is named only where the DNA matches it firmly. Size tells how often a clone was seen (once, few, many) or the class of an expanded clone, and some rows leave it out.

J gene: TRBJ2-1; V gene: TRBV12-3/TRBV12-4; D gene: TRBD2; clone size: .; CDR3 protein: CASSCRLAGNNEQFF; CDR3 DNA: TGTGCCAGCAGTTGTAGACTAGCGGGAAACAATGAGCAGTTCTTC
J gene: TRBJ2-3; V gene: TRBV12-3/TRBV12-4; D gene: .; clone size: many; CDR3 protein: CASSLIRPPSTDTQYF; CDR3 DNA: TGTGCCAGCAGTTTAATCCGGCCCCCTAGCACAGATACGCAGTATTTT
J gene: TRBJ2-7; V gene: TRBV11-2; D gene: .; clone size: few; CDR3 protein: CASSLVSLSTSGSYEQYF; CDR3 DNA: TGTGCCAGCAGCTTAGTTTCGTTGAGTACCTCGGGCTCCTACGAGCAGTACTTC
J gene: TRBJ2-3; V gene: TRBV2; D gene: .; clone size: .; CDR3 protein: CASSEGQVMADTQYF; CDR3 DNA: TGTGCCAGCAGTGAGGGGCAGGTAATGGCAGATACGCAGTATTTT
J gene: TRBJ2-3; V gene: TRBV5-1; D gene: .; clone size: .; CDR3 protein: CASRPFSTDTQYF; CDR3 DNA: TGCGCCAGCAGACCATTTAGCACAGATACGCAGTATTTT
J gene: TRBJ2-3; V gene: TRBV3-1; D gene: TRBD1; clone size: .; CDR3 protein: CASSQTDRRATDTQYF; CDR3 DNA: TGTGCCAGCAGCCAGACGGACAGGCGTGCCACAGATACGCAGTATTTT
J gene: TRBJ2-1; V gene: TRBV20-1; D gene: TRBD2; clone size: many; CDR3 protein: CSADGLASNEQFF; CDR3 DNA: TGCAGTGCGGACGGACTAGCGAGCAATGAGCAGTTCTTC
J gene: TRBJ2-2; V gene: TRBV6-5; D gene: TRBD2; clone size: .; CDR3 protein: CASITLGWEGTTGELFF; CDR3 DNA: TGTGCCAGCATTACTTTGGGCTGGGAGGGAACCACCGGGGAGCTGTTTTTT
J gene: TRBJ1-1; V gene: TRBV9; D gene: .; clone size: few; CDR3 protein: CASSVAPNTEAFF; CDR3 DNA: TGTGCCAGCAGCGTAGCCCCGAACACTGAAGCTTTCTTT
J gene: TRBJ2-5; V gene: TRBV20-1; D gene: TRBD2; clone size: few; CDR3 protein: CSATGTSGKWTQYF; CDR3 DNA: TGCAGTGCTACCGGGACTAGCGGGAAGTGGACCCAGTACTTC
J gene: TRBJ2-7; V gene: TRBV20-1; D gene: .; clone size: many; CDR3 protein: CSATSDREQYF; CDR3 DNA: TGCAGTGCTACTAGCGATCGCGAGCAGTACTTC
J gene: TRBJ2-5; V gene: TRBV9; D gene: .; clone size: .; CDR3 protein: CASSVAGGLAQETQYF; CDR3 DNA: TGTGCCAGCAGCGTAGCTGGGGGGCTGGCCCAAGAGACCCAGTACTTC
J gene: TRBJ2-5; V gene: TRBV20-1; D gene: .; clone size: .; CDR3 protein: CSATASYETQYF; CDR3 DNA: TGCAGTGCCACGGCTAGCTACGAGACCCAGTACTTC